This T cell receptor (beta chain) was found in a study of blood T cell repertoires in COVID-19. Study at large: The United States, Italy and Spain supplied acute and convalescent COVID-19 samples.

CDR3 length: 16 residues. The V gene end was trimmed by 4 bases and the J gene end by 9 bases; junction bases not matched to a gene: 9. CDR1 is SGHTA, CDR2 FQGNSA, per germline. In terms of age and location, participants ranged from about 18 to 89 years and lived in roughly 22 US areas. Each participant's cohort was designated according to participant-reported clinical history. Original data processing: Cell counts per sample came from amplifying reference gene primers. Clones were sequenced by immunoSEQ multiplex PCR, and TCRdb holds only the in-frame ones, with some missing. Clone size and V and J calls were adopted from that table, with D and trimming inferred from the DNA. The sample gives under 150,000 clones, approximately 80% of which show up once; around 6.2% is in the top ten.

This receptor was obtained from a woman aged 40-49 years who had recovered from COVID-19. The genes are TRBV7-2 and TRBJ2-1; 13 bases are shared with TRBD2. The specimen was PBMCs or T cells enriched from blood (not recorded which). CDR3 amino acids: CASSSLTSGGFSEQFF. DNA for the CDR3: TGTGCCAGCAGCTCCCTGACTAGCGGGGGGTTTAGTGAGCAGTTCTTC.